This T cell receptor (beta chain) was identified in a study of shared clonotypes between healthy human individuals. Germline V gene sequence: CDR1 SGHVS, CDR2 FNYEAQ. This CDR3 spans 15 amino acids. V shed 5 bases and J shed 7 bases, with 21 bases lying between them. Deep-level running was used for the assay. TCRdb keeps only in-frame clones here, not all; method: immunoSEQ multiplex PCR. The table has about 1.1 million clones, 75% to 80% seen once; the top ten hold roughly 0.61%. The donor population consisted of healthy HIV-negative adults with no recent acute infections or vaccinations. This chain links TRBV7-6 with TRBJ2-7; TRBD1 might be the D (7 bases). Sequences were obtained from memory CD4+ T cells from PBMCs. The subset: CD45RA-negative fraction. The receptor was derived from a man aged 18 to 29 in good health. Some clones in this sample may be carry-over from other donors' samples. CDR3 nucleotide sequence: TGTGCCAGCAGCCAACCAAACAGGGGAGGAGGGGAGCAGTACTTC. It translates to CASSQPNRGGGEQYF.